This T cell receptor (beta chain) came from a study of T cells in Graves' hyperthyroidism and ophthalmopathy. Between the trimmed V and J ends, which lost 5 bases and 3 bases, there was a span of 10 bases. Germline values: CDR1 MDHEN, CDR2 SYDVKM. CDR3 size: 13 residues. The authors took PBMCs from 10 ml fresh peripheral blood. Regions amplified from RNA transcripts were the TCR beta CDR3 regions. TCR CDR3 regions were first amplified by RT-PCR with HTBI primers. A single record per CDR3 protein comes from TCRdb applying MiXCR to the multiplex PCR reads. The sample yields 530,000 or so distinct CDR3 sequences, 17% seen once.

The sample comprised blood. This receptor was identified in a woman aged 18-30 years with Graves' ophthalmopathy. The rearrangement joins TRBV28 to TRBJ1-2, with D perhaps matching TRBD1 (6 bases). CDR3 sequence reads: CASSTQGYYGYTF. The DNA for the CDR3 is TGTGCCAGCAGTACACAGGGATACTATGGCTACACCTTC.